These 7 T cell receptor beta chains were sequenced from one sample in a study of shared clonotypes between healthy human individuals. Assay used: immunoSEQ multiplex PCR; TCRdb lists only in-frame clones, some missing. This table has hundreds of thousands of clones, about 80% appearing once. Material for sequencing was memory CD4+ T cells sorted from blood. Subset: CD45RA-negative fraction. These receptors originate from a woman in her twenties or thirties in good health.

V and J are TRBV11-2 and TRBJ2-1; TRBD2 matches at 10 bases. The CDR3 is made up of 16 amino acids. V lost 3 bases, J lost 10 bases, and 12 bases stayed unmatched. Germline V lookup: CDR1 SGHAT, CDR2 FQNNGV. CDR3 sequence reads: CASSLTSTLAGEEQFF. For the CDR3, the DNA is TGTGCCAGCAGCTTGACTAGTACCCTAGCGGGGGAGGAGCAGTTCTTC.

This clone has a count of ten or more. V and J are TRBV30 and TRBJ2-2; the match to TRBD2 covers 11 bases. From germline, CDR1 is GTSNPN and CDR2 SVGIG (reference sequence). This CDR3 spans 17 amino acids. V shed 3 bases, J shed 5 bases, and the junction held 11 bases outside the gene matches. CDR3 amino acids: CAWRADSGRAITGELFF. CDR3 sequence (DNA): TGTGCCTGGAGGGCTGATAGCGGGAGGGCCATAACCGGGGAGCTGTTTTTT.

A few counts support this clone. The J gene is TRBJ1-2, the V gene TRBV4-1; tentative D call: TRBD1 (5 bases). CDR1 and CDR2 (germline): MGHRA, YSYEKL. The CDR3 has 11 residues. Trimming took 3 bases from V and 7 from J, leaving 6 bases between them. Here the CDR3 DNA reads TGCGCCAGCAGCCATAGGGGTGGCTACACCTTC. Its protein product is CASSHRGGYTF.

The chain has TRBV19 and TRBJ2-3; maybe TRBD2 (6 bases). Trimming removed 5 bases at V and 2 bases at J, with 11 bases between. This CDR3 has 14 amino acids. CDR1 is LNHDA, CDR2 SQIVND, per germline (reference sequence). The DNA for the CDR3 is TGTGCCAGTAGTCTCCGGACTATCACAGATACGCAGTATTTT. Its protein product is CASSLRTITDTQYF.

The chain links TRBV18 to TRBJ1-4, with no clear D. This CDR3 is 14 amino acids long. The V gene lost 3 bases and the J gene lost 3 bases, with 8 bases spanning the gap. CDR1 is KGHSH and CDR2 is LQKENI in the germline V gene. The CDR3 coding sequence is TGTGCCAGCTCACCGTCAGGACCTAATGAAAAACTGTTTTTT. This translates into CASSPSGPNEKLFF.

This clone has a single count. The V call is TRBV19, the J call TRBJ2-3; maybe TRBD2 (6 bases). V was pared by 5 bases and J by 3 bases, with 21 bases between. CDR3 length: 17 residues. Germline CDR1 and CDR2: LNHDA and SQIVND (reference sequence). The CDR3 nucleotides are TGTGCCAGTAGTGCAGAAATGACTAGTTCAGGAACAGATACGCAGTATTTT. It is translated as CASSAEMTSSGTDTQYF.

This clone was seen once. The CDR3 DNA sequence: TGCGCCAGCAGACCAACTAGCGGGAGCCCAGAGACCCAGTACTTC. Translating it yields CASRPTSGSPETQYF. The rearrangement links TRBV5-1 to TRBJ2-5, with TRBD2 matching 11 bases. There are 15 residues in the CDR3. V lost 5 bases to trimming and J lost 4 bases; unmatched junction nucleotides: 7. CDR1 and CDR2 from the germline V gene are SGHRS and YFSETQ.